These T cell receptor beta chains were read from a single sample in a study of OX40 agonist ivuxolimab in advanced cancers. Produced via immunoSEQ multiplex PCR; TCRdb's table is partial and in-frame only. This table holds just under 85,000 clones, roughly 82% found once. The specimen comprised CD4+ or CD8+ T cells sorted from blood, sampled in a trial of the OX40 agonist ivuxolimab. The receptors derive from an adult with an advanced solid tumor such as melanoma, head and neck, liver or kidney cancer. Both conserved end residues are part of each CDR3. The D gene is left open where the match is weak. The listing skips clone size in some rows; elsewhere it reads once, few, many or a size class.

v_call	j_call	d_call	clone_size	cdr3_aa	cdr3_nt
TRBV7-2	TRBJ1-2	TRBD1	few	CASSFFGTGSGYTF	TGTGCCAGCAGCTTCTTTGGGACAGGGAGCGGCTACACCTTC
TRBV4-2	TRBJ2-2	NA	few	CASSQGKQAGELFF	TGTGCCAGCAGCCAAGGAAAACAGGCCGGGGAGCTGTTTTTT
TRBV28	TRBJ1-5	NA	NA	CASTLGDQPQHF	TGTGCCAGCACCCTGGGTGATCAGCCCCAGCATTTT
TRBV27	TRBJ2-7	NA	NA	CASSLSFDSYEQYF	TGTGCCAGCAGTTTAAGTTTTGACTCCTACGAGCAGTACTTC
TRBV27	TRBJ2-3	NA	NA	CASSWRSSTDTQYF	TGTGCCAGCTCGTGGAGGTCTAGCACAGATACGCAGTATTTT
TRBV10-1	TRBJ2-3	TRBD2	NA	CASSGAQRGAGDTQYF	TGCGCCAGCAGTGGTGCCCAGCGGGGGGCTGGAGATACGCAGTATTTT
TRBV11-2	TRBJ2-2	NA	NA	CASSKLDSWNTGELFF	TGTGCCAGCAGCAAACTGGACAGTTGGAACACCGGGGAGCTGTTTTTT
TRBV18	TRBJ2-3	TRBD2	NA	CASSPGGSMVTQYF	TGTGCCAGCTCACCCGGGGGGTCGATGGTTACGCAGTATTTT
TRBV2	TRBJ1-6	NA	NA	CASDGSLAADLHF	TGTGCCAGCGATGGCAGTCTGGCGGCGGACCTCCACTTT
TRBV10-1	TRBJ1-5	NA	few	CASSPGGGQPQHF	TGCGCCAGCAGCCCCGGCGGGGGTCAGCCCCAGCATTTT
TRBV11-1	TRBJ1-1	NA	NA	CASRPGQMNTEAFF	TGTGCCAGCAGACCGGGACAAATGAACACTGAAGCTTTCTTT
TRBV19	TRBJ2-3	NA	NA	CASNPRVTDTQYF	TGTGCCAGTAACCCGCGGGTCACAGATACGCAGTATTTT
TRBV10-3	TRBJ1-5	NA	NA	CASGAHLNSNQPQHF	TGTGCCAGCGGGGCTCACCTTAATAGCAATCAGCCCCAGCATTTT
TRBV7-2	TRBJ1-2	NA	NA	CASSPAGRGSRYTF	TGTGCCAGCAGCCCGGCGGGCAGGGGATCTCGCTACACCTTC
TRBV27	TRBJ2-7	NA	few	CASSYKRLSSYEQYF	TGTGCCAGCAGTTATAAGCGGCTGAGCTCCTACGAGCAGTACTTC
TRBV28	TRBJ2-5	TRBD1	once	CASSLIRGRGETQYF	TGTGCCAGCAGTTTGATCAGGGGGCGAGGAGAGACCCAGTACTTC
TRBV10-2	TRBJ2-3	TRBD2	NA	CASSDSMTSGGTDTQYF	TGCGCCAGCAGTGACTCCATGACTAGCGGGGGGACAGATACGCAGTATTTT
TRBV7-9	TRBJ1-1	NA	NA	CASSFELEEAFF	TGTGCCAGCAGCTTCGAGTTGGAGGAAGCTTTCTTT
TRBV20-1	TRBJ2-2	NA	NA	CSARGNGELFF	TGCAGTGCCCGGGGTAATGGGGAGCTGTTTTTT
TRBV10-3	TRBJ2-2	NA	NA	CAISESLAPGELFF	TGTGCCATCAGTGAGTCGCTAGCTCCCGGGGAGCTGTTTTTT
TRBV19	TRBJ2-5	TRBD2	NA	CASSRPGTSSQETQYF	TGTGCCAGTAGCCGACCAGGGACTAGCTCCCAAGAGACCCAGTACTTC
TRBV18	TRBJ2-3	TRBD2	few	CASSPPGLAGGTDTQYF	TGTGCCAGCTCACCACCGGGACTAGCGGGGGGCACAGATACGCAGTATTTT
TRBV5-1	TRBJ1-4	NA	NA	CASSFRPTGQTNEKLFF	TGCGCCAGCAGCTTCCGCCCTACAGGGCAGACTAATGAAAAACTGTTTTTT
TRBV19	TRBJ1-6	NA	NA	CASSEQGFGDNSPLHF	TGTGCCAGTAGTGAACAGGGTTTTGGAGATAATTCACCCCTCCACTTT